This T cell receptor (beta chain) was sequenced for a study of OX40 agonist ivuxolimab in advanced cancers. Findings and limits, study-wide: Averaged across samples, CD8+ T cells carried more expanded clones than CD4+ did.

This CDR3 has 14 residues. V lost 1 base, J lost 2 bases, and 10 bases lay in between. Germline V lookup: CDR1 SGHNT, CDR2 YYREEE (reference sequence). For this clone: The antigen is unknown.

Libraries were prepared by immunoSEQ multiplex PCR; TCRdb keeps only in-frame clonotypes and omits some of them. This table holds tens of thousands of clones, 65% to 90% found once. On cycle 4 day 1 and cycle 7 day 1, as well as at baseline, blood was sampled. V gene TRBV5-4 combines with J gene TRBJ2-7, with a tentative D call TRBD2 (6 bases). The sample here was CD4+ or CD8+ T cells sorted from blood, taken in a trial of the OX40 agonist ivuxolimab. The TCR originated in an adult with an advanced solid tumor such as melanoma, head and neck, liver or kidney cancer. The CDR3 spells CASSLIGGTYEQYF. In DNA form, the CDR3 reads TGTGCCAGCAGCTTGATTGGCGGGACCTACGAGCAGTACTTC.